One sample yielded the 3 T cell receptor beta chains listed below, sequenced in a study of T-cell reconstitution after alpha-beta-depleted transplantation in children. TCRbeta library construction was performed incorporating unique molecular identifiers. A single record per CDR3 protein comes from TCRdb applying MiXCR to the PCR reads. This sample has roughly 400,000 distinct CDR3 sequences; roughly 22% occur once, and the top ten carry less than 4.5%. The sample was PBMCs from the stem cell graft donor, taken from the stem cell graft. These receptors were collected from a human donor who donated a stem cell graft to a child with acute myeloid leukemia.

V is TRBV5-1 and J is TRBJ1-2; the match to TRBD1 covers 8 bases. After removal of 0 bases from V and 3 bases from J, the junction contained 10 bases not matched to a gene. This CDR3 comprises 17 residues. Germline CDR1 reads SGHRS; CDR2 reads YFSETQ. DNA for the CDR3: TGCGCCAGCAGCTTGGCCCCGACAGGGGAACCTGACTATGGCTACACCTTC. Protein: CASSLAPTGEPDYGYTF. The variable domain in full, with the rest retrieved from reference TRBV5-1 and TRBJ1-2, is KAGVTQTPRYLIKTRGQQVTLSCSPISGHRSVSWYQQTPGQGLQFLFEYFSETQRNKGNFPGRFSGRQFSNSRSEMNVSTLELGDSALYLCASSLAPTGEPDYGYTFGSGTRLTVV.

This clonotype came up many times. The genes are TRBV6-1 and TRBJ2-1; TRBD2 agrees at 9 bases. The V and J ends lost 4 bases and 7 bases, in that order; junction bases with no gene match: 5. The CDR3 length is 14 residues. Germline CDR1 and CDR2: MNHNS and SASEGT. The CDR3, as DNA: TGTGCCAGCAGTGGCGCGGGAGGGGTGAATGAGCAGTTCTTC. Its protein product is CASSGAGGVNEQFF.

The sample holds a few counts of this clonotype. The chain carries TRBV29-1 and TRBJ1-1; no clear D. The CDR3 covers 13 residues. Per germline, CDR1 SQVTM and CDR2 ANQGSEA. V was trimmed by 3 bases and J by 5 bases, leaving 13 bases between them. In DNA, the CDR3 is TGCAGCGTTGATGCGAGGGTCGGAACTGAAGCTTTCTTT. The encoded protein is CSVDARVGTEAFF.